The following is a TCR beta chain sequence with its context. Its antigen is as yet unknown. TCR beta cDNA libraries had unique molecular identifiers. From the PCR reads, TCRdb called clonotypes with MiXCR, one entry per CDR3 protein. The data contain 350,000 to 500,000 distinct CDR3 sequences, 39% of them singletons. Trimming stripped 0 bases from V and 7 bases from J, with 3 bases between. The CDR3 covers 12 residues. Germline V gene sequence: CDR1 SGHVS, CDR2 FNYEAQ. The data are from a study of post-analysis software for immune sequencing data. About the research overall: Relapsing-remitting, secondary progressive and progressive-relapsing forms made up the multiple sclerosis disease courses. General study findings and limits: Patients had higher frequencies than controls of a handful of TRBV segments, including TRBV5-6, TRBV5-1 and TRBV20-1. Comparison with controls showed significantly lower normalized Chao1 diversity in multiple sclerosis patients. The F measure placed samples prepared in the same batch into strongly shared clusters.

The gene calls are TRBV7-6 and TRBJ2-2; D uncertain. The sequence was collected from a girl aged 2 to 10 with multiple sclerosis. Sequencing used blood. CDR3 bases: TGTGCCAGCAGCTTAGCGGGCGGGGAGCTGTTTTTT. Protein: CASSLAGGELFF.